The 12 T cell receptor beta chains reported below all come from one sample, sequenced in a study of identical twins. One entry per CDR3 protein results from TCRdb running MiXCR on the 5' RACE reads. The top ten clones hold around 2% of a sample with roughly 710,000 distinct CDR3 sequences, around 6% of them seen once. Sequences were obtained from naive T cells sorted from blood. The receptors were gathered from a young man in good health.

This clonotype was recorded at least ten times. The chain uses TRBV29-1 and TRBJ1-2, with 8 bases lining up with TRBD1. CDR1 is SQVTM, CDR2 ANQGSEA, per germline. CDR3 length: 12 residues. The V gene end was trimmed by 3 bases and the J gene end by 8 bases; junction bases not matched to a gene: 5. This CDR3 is CSVDRGRGGYTF. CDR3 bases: TGCAGCGTTGACAGGGGGCGGGGAGGCTACACCTTC.

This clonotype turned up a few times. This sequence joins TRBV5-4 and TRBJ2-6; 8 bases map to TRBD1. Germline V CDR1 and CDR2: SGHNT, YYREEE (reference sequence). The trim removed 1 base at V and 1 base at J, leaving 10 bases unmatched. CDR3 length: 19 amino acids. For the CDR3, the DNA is TGTGCCAGCAGCTTGCGTCAAGGACAGGGCGGTTCTGGGGCCAACGTCCTGACTTTC. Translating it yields CASSLRQGQGGSGANVLTF.

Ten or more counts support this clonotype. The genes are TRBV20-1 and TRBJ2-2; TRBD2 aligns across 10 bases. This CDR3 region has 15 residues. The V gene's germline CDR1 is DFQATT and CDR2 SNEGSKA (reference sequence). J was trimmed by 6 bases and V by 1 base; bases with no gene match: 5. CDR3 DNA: TGCAGTGCTAGAGCCGGGACTAGCGTTTCCGGGGAGCTGTTTTTT. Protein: CSARAGTSVSGELFF.

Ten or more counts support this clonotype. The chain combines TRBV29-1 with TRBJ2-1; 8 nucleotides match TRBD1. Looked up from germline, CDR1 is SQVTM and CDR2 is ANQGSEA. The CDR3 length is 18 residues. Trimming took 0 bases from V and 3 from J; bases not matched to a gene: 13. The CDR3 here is CSVEDYPSDRGHYNEQFF. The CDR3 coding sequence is TGCAGCGTTGAAGACTACCCCTCTGACAGGGGACACTACAATGAGCAGTTCTTC.

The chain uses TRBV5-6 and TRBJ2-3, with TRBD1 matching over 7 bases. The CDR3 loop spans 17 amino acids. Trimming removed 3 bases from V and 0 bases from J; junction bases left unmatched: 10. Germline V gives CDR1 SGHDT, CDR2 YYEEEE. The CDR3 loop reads CASSWGYRGTSTDTQYF. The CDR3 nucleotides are TGTGCCAGCAGCTGGGGCTACAGGGGTACGAGCACAGATACGCAGTATTTT.

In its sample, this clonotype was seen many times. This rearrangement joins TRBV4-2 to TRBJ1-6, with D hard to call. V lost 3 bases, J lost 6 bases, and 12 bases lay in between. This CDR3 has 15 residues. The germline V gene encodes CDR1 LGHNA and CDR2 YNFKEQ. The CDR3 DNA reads TGTGCCAGCAGCCAGGTGTTCGGGTTTAATTCACCCCTCCACTTT. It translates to CASSQVFGFNSPLHF.

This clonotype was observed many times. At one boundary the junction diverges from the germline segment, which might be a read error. In DNA, the CDR3 is TGTGCCAGCACTCGGGGACTAGGGCGCAATTTT. Its translation is CASTRGLGRNF. The rearrangement links TRBV28 to TRBJ2-3, with 8 bases aligning to TRBD2. The germline V gene has CDR1 MDHEN and CDR2 SYDVKM. The CDR3 consists of 11 residues. The whole variable domain, remainder taken from reference TRBV28 and TRBJ2-3, is DVKVTQSSRYLVKRTGEKVFLECVQDMDHENMFWYRQDPGLGLRLIYFSYDVKMKEKGDIPEGYSVSREKKERFSLILESASTNQTSMYLCASTRGLGRNFGPGTRLTVL.

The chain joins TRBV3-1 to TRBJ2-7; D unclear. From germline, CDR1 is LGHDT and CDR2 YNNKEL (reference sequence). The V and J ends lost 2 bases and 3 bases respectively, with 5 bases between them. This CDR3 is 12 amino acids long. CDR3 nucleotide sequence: TGTGCCAGCAGCCAATATGACTACGAGCAGTACTTC. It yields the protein CASSQYDYEQYF.

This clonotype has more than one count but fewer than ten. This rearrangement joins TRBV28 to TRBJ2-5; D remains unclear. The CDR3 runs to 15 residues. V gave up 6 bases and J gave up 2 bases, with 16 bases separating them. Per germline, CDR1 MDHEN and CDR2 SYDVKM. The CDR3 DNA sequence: TGTGCCAGCAGCCGACCCCTCGCGAATCAAGAGACCCAGTACTTC. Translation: CASSRPLANQETQYF.

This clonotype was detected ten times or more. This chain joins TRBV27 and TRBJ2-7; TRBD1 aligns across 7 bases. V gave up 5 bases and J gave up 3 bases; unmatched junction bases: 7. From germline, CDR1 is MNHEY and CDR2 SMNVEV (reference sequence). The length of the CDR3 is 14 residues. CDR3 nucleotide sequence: TGTGCCAGCAGTCCATCGACAGGGATCTACGAGCAGTACTTC. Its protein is CASSPSTGIYEQYF.

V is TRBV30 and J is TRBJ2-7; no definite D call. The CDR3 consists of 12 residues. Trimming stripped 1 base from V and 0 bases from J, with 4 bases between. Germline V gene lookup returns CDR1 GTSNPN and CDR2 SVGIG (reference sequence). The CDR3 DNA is TGTGCCTGGAGTGGCGACTCCTACGAGCAGTACTTC. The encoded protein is CAWSGDSYEQYF.

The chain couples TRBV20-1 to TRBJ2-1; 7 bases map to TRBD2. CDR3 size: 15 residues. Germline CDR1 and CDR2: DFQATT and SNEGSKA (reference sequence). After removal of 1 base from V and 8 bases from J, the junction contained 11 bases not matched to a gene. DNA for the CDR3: TGCAGTGCTAGAGGGGGGGGGACGGTGCTCGATGAGCAGTTCTTC. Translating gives CSARGGGTVLDEQFF.